This TCR beta chain was profiled in a study of identical twins. The germline CDR1 and CDR2 sequences are DFQATT and SNEGSKA (reference sequence). The CDR3 totals 15 residues. With 2 bases removed from V and 2 bases from J, the gap between germline ends came to 16 bases. Findings of the study overall: Cord blood beta clonotypes present at high abundance carried fewer insertions; no such pattern appeared in memory repertoires.

Points on this clonotype: Its cognate antigen is unknown.

TCRdb ran MiXCR on the 5' RACE reads and lists one entry per CDR3 protein. The table has 500,000 or so distinct CDR3 sequences, about 13% seen once. Separately, the same data were catalogued under a study of yellow fever vaccine responses in identical twins. That publication notes: Among the twins, the vaccine T cell response reportedly seemed partly convergent and partly personalized.

The sequenced material came from CD4+ T cells sorted from blood. The source is a woman younger than 35 in good health. The genes are TRBV20-1 and TRBJ2-7; D is unclear. The CDR3 loop is CSARSPTLFAYEQYF. The DNA of the CDR3 is TGCAGTGCTAGATCCCCAACTCTCTTCGCCTACGAGCAGTACTTC.